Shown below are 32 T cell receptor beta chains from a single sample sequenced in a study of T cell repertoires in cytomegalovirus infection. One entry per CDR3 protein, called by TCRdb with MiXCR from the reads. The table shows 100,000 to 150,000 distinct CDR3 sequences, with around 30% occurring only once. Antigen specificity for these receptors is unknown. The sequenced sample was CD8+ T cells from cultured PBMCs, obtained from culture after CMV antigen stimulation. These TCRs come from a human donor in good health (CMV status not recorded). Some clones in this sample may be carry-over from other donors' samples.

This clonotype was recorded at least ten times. This CDR3 reads CATSRSDGPGENKLGEQFF. CDR3 DNA: TGTGCCACCAGCAGATCTGACGGGCCAGGCGAAAATAAATTGGGTGAGCAGTTCTTC. The rearrangement joins TRBV15 to TRBJ2-1; unclear D gene. This CDR3 region has 19 residues. CDR1 and CDR2 (germline): LNHNV, YYDKDF (reference sequence). V was pared by 2 bases and J by 9 bases, with 29 bases between.

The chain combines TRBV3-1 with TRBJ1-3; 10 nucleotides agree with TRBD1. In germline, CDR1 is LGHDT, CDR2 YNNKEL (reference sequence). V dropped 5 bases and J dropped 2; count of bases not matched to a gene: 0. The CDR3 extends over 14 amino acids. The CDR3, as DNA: TGTGCCAGCAGCGGGACAGGGGCTGGAAACACCATATATTTT. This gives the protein CASSGTGAGNTIYF.

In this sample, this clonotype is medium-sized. CDR3 nucleotide sequence: TGTGCCAGCAGCTTAGTACGTGCGAGTTACACAGATACGCAGTATTTT. Protein sequence: CASSLVRASYTDTQYF. V and J are TRBV7-6 and TRBJ2-3; D is unclear. Trimming took 1 base from V and 2 from J, leaving 13 bases between them. The CDR3 extends over 16 amino acids. The germline V gene encodes CDR1 SGHVS and CDR2 FNYEAQ.

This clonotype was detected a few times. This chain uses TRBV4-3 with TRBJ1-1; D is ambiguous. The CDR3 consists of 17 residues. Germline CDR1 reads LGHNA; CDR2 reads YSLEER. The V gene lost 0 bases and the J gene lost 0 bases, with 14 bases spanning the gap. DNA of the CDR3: TGCGCCAGCAGCCAAGATGGGCGGGGTTACATGAACACTGAAGCTTTCTTT. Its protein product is CASSQDGRGYMNTEAFF.

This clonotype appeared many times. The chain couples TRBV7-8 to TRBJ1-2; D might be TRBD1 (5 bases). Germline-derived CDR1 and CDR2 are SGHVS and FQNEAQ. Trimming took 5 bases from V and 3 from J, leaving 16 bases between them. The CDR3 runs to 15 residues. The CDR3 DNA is TGTGCCAGCAGCCTAACACCAGGGTACGACTATGGCTACACCTTC. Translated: CASSLTPGYDYGYTF.

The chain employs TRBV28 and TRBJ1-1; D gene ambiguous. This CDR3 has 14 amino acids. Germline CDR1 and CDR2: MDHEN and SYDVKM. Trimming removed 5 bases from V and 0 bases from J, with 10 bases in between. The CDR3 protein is CASSPASVNTEAFF. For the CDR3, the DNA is TGTGCCAGCAGTCCAGCCAGCGTGAACACTGAAGCTTTCTTT.

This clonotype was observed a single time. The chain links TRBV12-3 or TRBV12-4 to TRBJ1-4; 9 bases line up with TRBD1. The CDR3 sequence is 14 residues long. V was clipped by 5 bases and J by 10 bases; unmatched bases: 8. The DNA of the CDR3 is TGTGCCAGCAGTAGGACAGGGGATTTGGGAAAACTGTTTTTT. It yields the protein CASSRTGDLGKLFF.

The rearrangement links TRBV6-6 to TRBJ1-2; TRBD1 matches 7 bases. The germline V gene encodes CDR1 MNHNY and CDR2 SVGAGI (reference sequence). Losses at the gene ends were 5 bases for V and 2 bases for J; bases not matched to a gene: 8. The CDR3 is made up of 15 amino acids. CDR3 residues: CASSPTTTGNYGYTF. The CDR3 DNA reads TGTGCCAGCAGTCCGACGACGACAGGGAACTATGGCTACACCTTC.

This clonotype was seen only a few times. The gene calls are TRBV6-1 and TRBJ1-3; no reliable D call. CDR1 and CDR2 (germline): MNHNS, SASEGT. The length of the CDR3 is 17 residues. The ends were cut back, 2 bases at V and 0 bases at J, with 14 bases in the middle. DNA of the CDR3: TGTGCCAGCAGTGAAACGGACTACTACTACTCTGGAAACACCATATATTTT. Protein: CASSETDYYYSGNTIYF.

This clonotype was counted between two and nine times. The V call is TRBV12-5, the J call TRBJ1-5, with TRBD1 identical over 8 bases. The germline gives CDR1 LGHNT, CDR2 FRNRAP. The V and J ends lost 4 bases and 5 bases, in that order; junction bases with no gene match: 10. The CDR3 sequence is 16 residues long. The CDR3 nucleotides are TGTGCTAGTGGTTACTACCAGGGGGCGGACGATCAGCCCCAGCATTTT. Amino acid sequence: CASGYYQGADDQPQHF.

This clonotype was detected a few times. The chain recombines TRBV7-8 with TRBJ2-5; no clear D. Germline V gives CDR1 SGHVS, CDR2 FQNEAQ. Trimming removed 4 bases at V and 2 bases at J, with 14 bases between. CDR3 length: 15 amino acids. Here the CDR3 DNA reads TGTGCCAGCAGCTGGTTGATGGGCAAACAAGAGACCCAGTACTTC. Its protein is CASSWLMGKQETQYF.

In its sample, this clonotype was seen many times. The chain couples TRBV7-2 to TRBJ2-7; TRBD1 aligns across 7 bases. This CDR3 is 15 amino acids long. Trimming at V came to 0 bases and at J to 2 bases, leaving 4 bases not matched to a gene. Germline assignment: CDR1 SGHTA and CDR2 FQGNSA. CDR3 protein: CASSLAGTDPYEQYF. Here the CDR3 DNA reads TGTGCCAGCAGCTTAGCCGGGACAGATCCCTACGAGCAGTACTTC. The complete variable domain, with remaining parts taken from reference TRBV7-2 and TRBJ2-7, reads GAGVSQSPSNKVTEKGKDVELRCDPISGHTALYWYRQSLGQGLEFLIYFQGNSAPDKSGLPSDRFSAERTGGSVSTLTIQRTQQEDSAVYLCASSLAGTDPYEQYFGPGTRLTVT.

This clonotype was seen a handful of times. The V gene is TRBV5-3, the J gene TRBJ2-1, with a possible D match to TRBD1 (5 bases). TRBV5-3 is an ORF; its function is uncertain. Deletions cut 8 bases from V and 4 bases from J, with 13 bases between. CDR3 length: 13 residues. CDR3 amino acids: CASRTTVYNEQFF. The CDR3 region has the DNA TGTGCCAGCAGGACGACAGTTTACAATGAGCAGTTCTTC.

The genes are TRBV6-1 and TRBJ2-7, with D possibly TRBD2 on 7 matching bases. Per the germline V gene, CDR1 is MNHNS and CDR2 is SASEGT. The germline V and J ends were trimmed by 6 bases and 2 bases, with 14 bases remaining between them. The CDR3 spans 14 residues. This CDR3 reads CASRIGGAPYEQYF. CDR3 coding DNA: TGTGCCAGCAGGATTGGGGGGGCCCCCTACGAGCAGTACTTC.

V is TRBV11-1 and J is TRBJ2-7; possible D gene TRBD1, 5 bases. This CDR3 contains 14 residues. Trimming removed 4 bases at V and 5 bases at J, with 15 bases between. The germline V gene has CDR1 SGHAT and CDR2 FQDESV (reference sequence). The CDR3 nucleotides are TGTGCCAGCAGCTCCAGGGCTCAGGGCGACGAGCAGTACTTC. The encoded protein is CASSSRAQGDEQYF.

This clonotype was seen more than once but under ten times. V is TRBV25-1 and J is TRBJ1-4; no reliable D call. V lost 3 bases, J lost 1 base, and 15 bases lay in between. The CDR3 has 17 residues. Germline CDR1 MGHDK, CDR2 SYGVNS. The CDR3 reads CASSDPPGKGTNEKLFF. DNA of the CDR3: TGTGCCAGCAGTGATCCCCCGGGGAAGGGAACTAATGAAAAACTGTTTTTT. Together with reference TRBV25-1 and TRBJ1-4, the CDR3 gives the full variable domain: EADIYQTPRYLVIGTGKKITLECSQTMGHDKMYWYQQDPGMELHLIHYSYGVNSTEKGDLSSESTVSRIRTEHFPLTLESARPSHTSQYLCASSDPPGKGTNEKLFFGSGTQLSVL.

CDR3: CASRNRDRDRGANVLTF. CDR3 in DNA: TGTGCCAGCAGGAACCGGGACAGGGATCGTGGGGCCAACGTCCTGACTTTC. V usage is TRBV12-3 or TRBV12-4 and J usage is TRBJ2-6; 9 bases agree with TRBD1. V gave up 6 bases and J gave up 3 bases; unmatched junction bases: 9. CDR3 size: 17 residues.

In DNA, the CDR3 is TGCAGTGCTACCCAGGGTGAGAGATATGGCTACACCTTC. Translated: CSATQGERYGYTF. This rearrangement joins TRBV20-1 to TRBJ1-2, with D possibly TRBD1 on 5 matching bases. The CDR3 is 13 amino acids. The germline V gene encodes CDR1 DFQATT and CDR2 SNEGSKA (reference sequence). V dropped 4 bases and J dropped 5 bases, with 14 bases sitting between them.

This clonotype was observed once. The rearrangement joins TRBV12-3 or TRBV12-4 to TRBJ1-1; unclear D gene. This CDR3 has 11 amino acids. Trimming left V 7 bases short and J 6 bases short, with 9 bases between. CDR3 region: CASKVGAEAFF. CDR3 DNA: TGTGCCAGCAAAGTGGGTGCTGAAGCTTTCTTT.

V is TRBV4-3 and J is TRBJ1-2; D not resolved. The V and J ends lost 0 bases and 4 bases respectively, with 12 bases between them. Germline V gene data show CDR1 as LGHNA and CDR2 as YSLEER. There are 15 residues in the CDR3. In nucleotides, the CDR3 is TGCGCCAGCAGCCAAGATCCCGGCAGGAGCTATGGCTACACCTTC. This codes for CASSQDPGRSYGYTF.

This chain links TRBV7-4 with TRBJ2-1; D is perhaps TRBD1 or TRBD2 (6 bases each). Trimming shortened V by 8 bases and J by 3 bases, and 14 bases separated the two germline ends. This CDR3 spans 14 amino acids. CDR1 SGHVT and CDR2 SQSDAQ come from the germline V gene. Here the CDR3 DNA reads TGTGCCAGCTTGCCCGGGGGCTTCTACAATGAGCAGTTCTTC. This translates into CASLPGGFYNEQFF.

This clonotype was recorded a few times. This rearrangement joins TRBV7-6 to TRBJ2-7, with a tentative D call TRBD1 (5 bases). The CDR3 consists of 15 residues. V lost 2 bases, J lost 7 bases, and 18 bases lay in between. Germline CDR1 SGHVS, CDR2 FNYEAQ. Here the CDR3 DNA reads TGTGCCAGCAGCTTAAGGCAGGGAAGGATTTCTGAGCAGTACTTC. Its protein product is CASSLRQGRISEQYF.

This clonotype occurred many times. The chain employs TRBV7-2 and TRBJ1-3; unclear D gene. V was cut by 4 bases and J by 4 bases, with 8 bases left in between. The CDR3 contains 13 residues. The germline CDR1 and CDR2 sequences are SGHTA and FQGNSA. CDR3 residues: CASSSSIGNTIYF. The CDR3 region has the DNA TGTGCCAGCAGCTCCTCTATCGGAAACACCATATATTTT.

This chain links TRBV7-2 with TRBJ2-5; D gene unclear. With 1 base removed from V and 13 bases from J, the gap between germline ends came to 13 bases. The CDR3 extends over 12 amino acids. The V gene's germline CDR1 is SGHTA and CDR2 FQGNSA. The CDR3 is CASSLGLLPPYF. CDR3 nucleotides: TGTGCCAGCAGCTTAGGCCTACTCCCACCGTACTTC.

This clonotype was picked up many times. In DNA form, the CDR3 reads TGTGCCAGCAGCTTAGTAGCGGGGACCCACGAGCAGTACTTC. Translation: CASSLVAGTHEQYF. The V and J genes are TRBV7-6 and TRBJ2-7; TRBD2 agrees at 8 bases. J lost 5 bases, V lost 1 base, and 4 bases had no gene match. The CDR3 runs to 14 residues. Germline V gene data show CDR1 as SGHVS and CDR2 as FNYEAQ.

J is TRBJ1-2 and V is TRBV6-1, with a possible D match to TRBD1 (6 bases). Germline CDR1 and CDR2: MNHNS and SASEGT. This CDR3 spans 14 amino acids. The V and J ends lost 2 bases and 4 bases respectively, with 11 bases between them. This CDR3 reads CASSETGTVYGYTF. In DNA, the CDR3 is TGTGCCAGCAGTGAAACAGGGACCGTCTATGGCTACACCTTC.

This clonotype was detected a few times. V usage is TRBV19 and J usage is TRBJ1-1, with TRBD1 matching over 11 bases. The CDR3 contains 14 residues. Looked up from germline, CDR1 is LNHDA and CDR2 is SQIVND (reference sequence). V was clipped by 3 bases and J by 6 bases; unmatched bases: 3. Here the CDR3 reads CASSIWTGGSEAFF. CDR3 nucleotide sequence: TGTGCCAGTAGTATCTGGACAGGGGGCTCTGAAGCTTTCTTT.

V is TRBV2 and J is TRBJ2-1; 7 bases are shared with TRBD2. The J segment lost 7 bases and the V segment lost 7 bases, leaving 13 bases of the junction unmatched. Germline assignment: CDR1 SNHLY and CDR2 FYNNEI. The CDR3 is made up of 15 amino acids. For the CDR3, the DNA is TGTGCCAGCAATCCCGTGGGGGGGGAGACGAATGAGCAGTTCTTC. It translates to CASNPVGGETNEQFF.

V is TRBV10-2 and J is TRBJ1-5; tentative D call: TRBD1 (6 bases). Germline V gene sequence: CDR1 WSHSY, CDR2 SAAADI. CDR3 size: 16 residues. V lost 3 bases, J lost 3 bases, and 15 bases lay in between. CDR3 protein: CASSESQGDINQPQHF. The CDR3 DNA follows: TGCGCCAGCAGTGAATCCCAAGGGGACATCAATCAGCCCCAGCATTTT.

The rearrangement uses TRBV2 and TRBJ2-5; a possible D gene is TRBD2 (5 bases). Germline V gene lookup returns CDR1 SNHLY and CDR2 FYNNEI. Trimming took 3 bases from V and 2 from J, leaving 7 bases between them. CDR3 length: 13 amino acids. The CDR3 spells CASSDGGQETQYF. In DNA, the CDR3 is TGTGCCAGCAGTGACGGAGGACAAGAGACCCAGTACTTC. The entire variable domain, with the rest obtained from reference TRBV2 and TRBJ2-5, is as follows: EPEVTQTPSHQVTQMGQEVILRCVPISNHLYFYWYRQILGQKVEFLVSFYNNEISEKSEIFDDQFSVERPDGSNFTLKIRSTKLEDSAMYFCASSDGGQETQYFGPGTRLLVL.

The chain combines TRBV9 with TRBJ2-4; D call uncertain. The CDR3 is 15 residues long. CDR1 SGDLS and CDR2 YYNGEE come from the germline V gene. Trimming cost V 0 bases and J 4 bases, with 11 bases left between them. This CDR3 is CASSVGASDKNIQYF. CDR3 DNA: TGTGCCAGCAGCGTAGGGGCCAGCGATAAAAACATTCAGTACTTC.

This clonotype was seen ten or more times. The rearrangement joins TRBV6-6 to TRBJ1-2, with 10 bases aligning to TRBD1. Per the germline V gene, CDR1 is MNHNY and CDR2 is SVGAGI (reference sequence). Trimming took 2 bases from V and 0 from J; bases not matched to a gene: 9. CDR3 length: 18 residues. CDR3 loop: CASSYTMGQGPSNYGYTF. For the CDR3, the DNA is TGTGCCAGCAGTTACACGATGGGACAGGGGCCCTCTAACTATGGCTACACCTTC.